The clone carrying this T cell receptor beta chain was seen a handful of times. Its antigen is not known. This entry comes from a study of post-analysis software for immune sequencing data. Study findings and constraints: Strong co-clustering by F measure was evident for samples that had been prepared in the same batch. Five or six TRBV segments, TRBV5-6, TRBV5-1 and TRBV20-1 among them, were found more frequent in patients than controls.

Prepared libraries of TCR beta cDNA carried unique molecular identifiers. MiXCR, applied by TCRdb to the PCR reads, yields one record per CDR3 protein. The sample includes hundreds of thousands of distinct CDR3 sequences, approximately 60% of them seen just once. The CDR3 totals 14 residues. Germline V lookup: CDR1 MNHNS, CDR2 SASEGT. With 6 bases clipped from V and 0 bases from J, the junction kept 1 base outside the gene matches. V and J are TRBV6-1 and TRBJ1-1, with TRBD1 identical over 10 bases. Source material: blood. This receptor was taken from a girl aged 2 to 10 with multiple sclerosis. CDR3 protein: CASRGQGLNTEAFF. The CDR3 DNA follows: TGTGCCAGCAGGGGACAGGGGTTGAACACTGAAGCTTTCTTT.